This TCR beta chain was profiled in a study of T cell responses to AZD1222 COVID-19 vaccine. Produced via immunoSEQ multiplex PCR; TCRdb's table is partial and in-frame only. Of 120,000 to 150,000 clones in the sample, 88% were seen once. The CDR3 totals 14 residues. Germline CDR1 reads SGHTA; CDR2 reads FQGNSA. V lost 5 bases, J lost 9 bases, and 10 bases stayed unmatched. This TCR came from an adult who received the MenACWY meningococcal vaccine as a control. Here the sequenced sample was peripheral blood, taken 28 days after the second dose of the MenACWY control vaccine. The chain joins TRBV7-2 to TRBJ1-5; TRBD1 agrees at 7 bases. The DNA for the CDR3 is TGTGCCAGCAGCACCGGGACAGCCCGAGGGCCCCAGCATTTT. This sequence encodes CASSTGTARGPQHF.